What follows is one TCR beta chain and its context. The sample holds many counts of this clonotype. No antigen is known for it. No base qualities exist here, and no much larger clone lies one base off it. From the cysteine up to the phenylalanine, the CDR3 has a length of 17 residues. CDR3 DNA only is kept here, 51 bases in frame from base 1. V was cut back by 0 bases and J by 3 bases, leaving a gap of 18 bases between them. The germline V gene provides CDR1 SGHAT and CDR2 FQNNGV. The data are from a study of early T cells in non-severe SARS-CoV-2 infection (dated by TCRdb to about 2021). Broadly, across the study: TCR sequencing used bulk RNA from unsorted whole blood, so alpha and beta chains could not be paired.

The study was a case-control design nested within a healthcare worker cohort in London, UK, with weekly nasopharyngeal swab PCR tests and blood sampling. Between 23 and 31 March 2020, the week of the UK lockdown, healthcare workers were enrolled and then followed up weekly for as long as 16 weeks. Results the study describes overall, beyond this receptor: VDJdb matching was skewed toward anti-spike CD8 responses and likely underestimated virus-specific expansions by missing private and CD4 specificities.

Receptors were amplified or captured by 5' RACE. Sequenced using a NextSeq 500. To correct for sequencing error and PCR bias, the TCR library protocol tagged individual cDNA molecules with unique molecular identifiers. Sequencing covered both TCR alpha and beta chains, and within each sample the abundances of alpha and beta sequences were tightly co-correlated. As for how the authors treated the data: Decombinator V4 was used to annotate the V gene, J gene and CDR3 of the TCR sequences. TCRs were defined as expanded if a significant change between any two time points was detected under a Poisson model with p below 0.0001. Abundances of TCRs were expressed as counts per million after normalisation to the total number of TCRs sequenced in each sample. TRAV1-2 paired with TRAJ12, TRAJ20 or TRAJ33 defined MAIT TCRs, while TRAV10 paired with TRAJ18 defined iNKT TCRs. A search of VDJdb, accessed on 1 November 2021, was run for TCRs annotated to CMV, EBV and SARS-CoV-2, with TCRs annotated for multiple antigens excluded. TCRdb reprocessed the public reads (quality trimming at Q25 with fastp, clone calling with MiXCR) and kept in-frame beta chains. When rows share a CDR3 protein, they turn into one entry using the most common DNA and genes. The V and J calls and clone size are TCRdb's, not the authors'. For this sample there are tens of thousands of distinct CDR3 sequences; 4.3% appear just once. The biggest ten clones account for about a sixth of the sample.

The sample consisted of whole blood. This receptor was taken from an adult who was a healthcare worker with PCR-confirmed SARS-CoV-2 infection or an uninfected control (not recorded which). Here the chain combines TRBV11-2 and TRBJ2-7; a weak D assignment points to TRBD1 (6 bases agree). The nucleotide sequence is given as TGTGCCAGCAGCTTAGATACGTCAGGGGTATACCACTACGAGCAGTACTTC. This encodes CASSLDTSGVYHYEQYF.